A selection of T cell receptor beta chains follows, all from one sample in a study of T cell responses to AZD1222 COVID-19 vaccine. Clones were sequenced by immunoSEQ multiplex PCR, and TCRdb holds only the in-frame ones, with some missing. The sample shows just under 80,000 clones, roughly 90% of them seen only once. The sample was peripheral blood, taken 28 days after the second AZD1222 dose. The receptor source for this set is an adult who received the AZD1222 COVID-19 vaccine. Both conserved end residues are trimmed from each CDR3.

ASSLGRAFSGNTIY	TRBV5-5
AWSVGQGVSYEQY	TRBV30
ASTPGQVSNQPQH	TRBV2
ASSRGRDNEQF	TRBV7-8
ASSRRRTGGSGANVLT	TRBV7-6
ASSNRNRGAEAF	TRBV6-5
ASSPGGGRALNQPQH	TRBV4-1
ASSLGDSSSYEQY	TRBV5-1
ASSTRNRDIFSPLH	TRBV19
ASSTLGGGKNIQY	TRBV28
ASSEFRFHDSNQPQH	TRBV6-1
AISEDSQGSGYEQY	TRBV10-3
ASSTPFGTQY	TRBV12-3/TRBV12-4
ASGRTLAFEQY	TRBV12-5
ASSSRGGTTNDTQY	TRBV7-3
ASSYDRVNYGYT	TRBV6-5
ASSQGQENEKLF	TRBV7-9
ASSLLSSTNEKLF	TRBV27
ALGRQGVKEQY	TRBV24-1
ASSLAPGGNTGELF	TRBV7-2
ASSQRGNYGYT	TRBV6-5
ASSYSVPGQGAAF	TRBV6-5
ASSPGYTDTQY	TRBV4-3
ASSEGYAETQY	TRBV25-1
ASSTPGMGEKLF	TRBV5-1
ASSSRGGWHEQF	TRBV19
ASSLGGIAGVREQF	TRBV13
ASMGFNEQY	TRBV12-3/TRBV12-4
ASSLLGRPVGTGELF	TRBV7-6
ASSQALLAIEQF	TRBV4-1
ASSEGLNSGNTIY	TRBV19
ASSQGLRAADNEKLF	TRBV3-1/TRBV3-2
ASSLNRGRLGANVLT	TRBV5-6
ASSSILGSSYNEQF	TRBV7-6
ASSPRQIPTDTQY	TRBV27
SVSAGGPSDTQY	TRBV29-1
ASSSGQGFLNTEAF	TRBV28
ASSHQDRSHNEQF	TRBV4-1
ASSQGTGGAGGYT	TRBV5-8
ASSQPYPKFANYGYT	TRBV23-1
ASSLGATDTQY	TRBV28
ASSLEGDTAGYT	TRBV7-8
ASSPSQRNTEAF	TRBV6-5
ASSLVTSGITSYEQY	TRBV5-1
ASSLAGRDGELF	TRBV7-7
ASSSSLTGNTEAF	TRBV27
ASTDGPRSYEQY	TRBV28
ASSGREGYEQY	TRBV9
ASSVLTVEKLF	TRBV6-5
ASSDGTSGRKETQY	TRBV10-2